The 17 T cell receptor beta chains reported below all come from one sample, sequenced in a study of post-analysis software for immune sequencing data. Study conclusions and caveats: Patients showed TRBV5-6, TRBV5-1 and TRBV20-1 among four to six TRBV segments more frequent than in controls.

Sequencing libraries made from TCR beta cDNA carried unique molecular identifiers. In TCRdb, the PCR reads were re-called with MiXCR into one record per CDR3 protein. The data hold roughly 540,000 distinct CDR3 sequences, with approximately 31% observed a single time. The antigens for these receptors are not known. The sequenced material came from blood. Source of these receptors: a girl under 18 with multiple sclerosis.

This clonotype was detected only a few times. This chain links TRBV4-2 with TRBJ2-3; possibly TRBD1 or TRBD2 for D (6 bases each). The CDR3 spans 17 residues. Trimming removed 1 base from V and 2 bases from J, with 16 bases in between. Per germline, CDR1 LGHNA and CDR2 YNFKEQ. DNA of the CDR3: TGTGCCAGCAGCCAAGGTCGGGTCGGGGGCAACACAGATACGCAGTATTTT. Amino acid sequence: CASSQGRVGGNTDTQYF.

Only a few counts were recorded for this clonotype. The V gene is TRBV12-3 or TRBV12-4, the J gene TRBJ1-1; 7 nucleotides agree with TRBD1. The trim removed 4 bases at V and 0 bases at J, leaving 8 bases unmatched. The CDR3 has 16 residues. The CDR3 sequence is CASSYDRARVNTEAFF. The CDR3 bases are TGTGCCAGCAGTTACGACAGGGCCCGGGTGAACACTGAAGCTTTCTTT.

The chain combines TRBV5-1 with TRBJ1-2, with 9 bases matching TRBD1. Germline CDR1 reads SGHRS; CDR2 reads YFSETQ. CDR3 length: 14 amino acids. The V and J ends lost 4 bases and 6 bases, in that order; junction bases with no gene match: 7. The CDR3 coding sequence is TGCGCCAGCAGCGCGTGGACAGGGGAAAATGGCTACACCTTC. Protein sequence: CASSAWTGENGYTF.

This clonotype was seen a few times. The chain uses TRBV20-1 and TRBJ1-2; D remains unclear. The CDR3 runs 14 residues. Germline V gene sequence: CDR1 DFQATT, CDR2 SNEGSKA (reference sequence). V dropped 5 bases and J dropped 2 bases, with 15 bases sitting between them. Written as DNA, the CDR3 is TGCAGTGCTTCCTCACGAGGACTAAACTATGGCTACACCTTC. Translation: CSASSRGLNYGYTF.

This clonotype was counted a few times. V gene TRBV10-3 combines with J gene TRBJ2-4; a weak D match, TRBD2 (6 bases). V was cut by 2 bases and J by 13 bases, with 9 bases left in between. CDR1 is ENHRY, CDR2 SYGVKD, per germline. The CDR3 has 11 amino acids. CDR3 nucleotide sequence: TGTGCCATCAGTGAGGGAGGGGCCCAGTACTTC. Translating it yields CAISEGGAQYF.

The table lists this clonotype with many counts. The V call is TRBV10-3, the J call TRBJ1-2; possible D gene TRBD1, 6 bases. The CDR3 extends over 12 amino acids. The V gene's germline CDR1 is ENHRY and CDR2 SYGVKD. V dropped 9 bases and J dropped 4 bases, with 12 bases sitting between them. The CDR3 protein is CAMGGESYGYTF. The CDR3 coding sequence is TGTGCCATGGGGGGCGAAAGCTATGGCTACACCTTC.

This chain links TRBV3-1 with TRBJ2-7, with TRBD2 matching over 7 bases. The length of the CDR3 is 14 residues. CDR1 and CDR2 from the germline V gene are LGHDT and YNNKEL (reference sequence). Trimming took 1 base from V and 7 from J; bases not matched to a gene: 7. Here the CDR3 reads CASSQVGGDWEQYF. The CDR3 DNA reads as TGTGCCAGCAGCCAAGTGGGGGGGGACTGGGAGCAGTACTTC.

This rearrangement joins TRBV5-1 to TRBJ2-5; D gene uncertain. CDR3 length equals 15 residues. CDR1 is SGHRS and CDR2 is YFSETQ in the germline V gene. V lost 2 bases and J 0 bases, leaving 11 bases between the germline ends. The CDR3 loop reads CASSFPGVNQETQYF. DNA for the CDR3: TGCGCCAGCAGCTTTCCAGGCGTTAACCAAGAGACCCAGTACTTC. Full variable domain (rest looked up from reference TRBV5-1 and TRBJ2-5): KAGVTQTPRYLIKTRGQQVTLSCSPISGHRSVSWYQQTPGQGLQFLFEYFSETQRNKGNFPGRFSGRQFSNSRSEMNVSTLELGDSALYLCASSFPGVNQETQYFGPGTRLLVL.

V gene TRBV3-1 combines with J gene TRBJ1-6; the match to TRBD1 covers 7 bases. The J segment lost 3 bases and the V segment lost 8 bases, leaving 7 bases of the junction unmatched. Germline V CDR1 and CDR2: LGHDT, YNNKEL (reference sequence). This CDR3 comprises 15 residues. In DNA, the CDR3 is TGTGCCAGCGGGGACAGCCAAATCTATAATTCACCCCTCCACTTT. Translating it yields CASGDSQIYNSPLHF.

This chain's CDR3 is CASSEGQYGQPQHF. CDR3 DNA sequence: TGTGCCAGCAGCGAGGGACAGTACGGCCAGCCCCAGCATTTT. The V and J genes are TRBV5-6 and TRBJ1-5, with 7 bases aligning to TRBD1. With 4 bases clipped from V and 7 bases from J, the junction kept 8 bases outside the gene matches. Per germline, CDR1 SGHDT and CDR2 YYEEEE. The CDR3 runs to 14 residues.

This clonotype occurred a few times. The chain combines TRBV3-1 with TRBJ2-1, with 8 bases fitting TRBD1. CDR1 and CDR2 (germline): LGHDT, YNNKEL (reference sequence). V lost 4 bases and J lost 8; bases outside the gene matches: 7. The CDR3 extends over 14 amino acids. CDR3 region: CASSPWTGLDEQFF. The DNA of the CDR3 is TGTGCCAGCAGCCCTTGGACAGGGTTGGATGAGCAGTTCTTC.

J is TRBJ2-7 and V is TRBV5-1, with a weak D call TRBD2 (5 bases). The CDR3 runs 14 residues. Germline loops: CDR1 SGHRS, CDR2 YFSETQ. Trimming cost V 3 bases and J 0 bases, with 10 bases left between them. The CDR3 nucleotides are TGCGCCAGCAGCTGGGATGGACTCTCCTACGAGCAGTACTTC. It is translated as CASSWDGLSYEQYF.

Concerning this clonotype itself: Sequence at one end of the junction differs from germline and may be a read error. V is TRBV6-5 and J is TRBJ2-2, with unresolved D. Germline CDR1 and CDR2: MNHEY and SVGAGI. This CDR3 region has 14 residues. CDR3 DNA: TGTGCCAGCGGTTACTCGGCAGTCGGCGGGGAGCTGTTTTTT. Translating gives CASGYSAVGGELFF.

On this clonotype: The CDR3 does not close with the conserved phenylalanine or tryptophan, likely indicating a read error. The J gene is TRBJ2-3, the V gene TRBV6-5, with 11 bases fitting TRBD2. Germline values: CDR1 MNHEY, CDR2 SVGAGI. This CDR3 is 15 amino acids long. J was trimmed by 2 bases and V by 5 bases; bases with no gene match: 3. For the CDR3, the DNA is TGTGCCAGCAGTACGACTAGCGGGGACACAGATACGCAGTATTGT. Translated, it gives CASSTTSGDTDTQYC.

This clonotype was observed a handful of times. The chain has TRBV7-2 and TRBJ2-7; 10 bases fit TRBD2. The J call is doubtful: the DNA matches TRBJ2-5 better. CDR1 is SGHTA and CDR2 is FQGNSA in the germline V gene. This CDR3 is built from 15 residues. This CDR3 reads CASSILLAGGQTQYF. The CDR3 DNA follows: TGTGCCAGCAGCATTTTATTAGCGGGGGGCCAGACCCAGTACTTC.

This clonotype was detected a few times. The gene calls are TRBV29-1 and TRBJ2-1; tentatively, D is TRBD2 (6 bases). The ends were cut back, 7 bases at V and 9 bases at J, with 19 bases in the middle. CDR3 length: 13 residues. Germline-derived CDR1 and CDR2 are SQVTM and ANQGSEA. The CDR3 DNA follows: TGCAGCGCCTCGGGACTGCGAGGAAGTGAGCAGTTCTTC. It is translated as CSASGLRGSEQFF.

The V call is TRBV5-1, the J call TRBJ2-3, with D perhaps assigned TRBD1 or TRBD2 (5 bases each). There are 17 residues in the CDR3. Germline values: CDR1 SGHRS, CDR2 YFSETQ. Deletions cut 0 bases from V and 4 bases from J, with 18 bases between. The CDR3: CASSLVGDPRDPDTQYF. The CDR3 nucleotides read TGCGCCAGCAGCTTGGTCGGTGATCCCAGGGACCCAGATACGCAGTATTTT.